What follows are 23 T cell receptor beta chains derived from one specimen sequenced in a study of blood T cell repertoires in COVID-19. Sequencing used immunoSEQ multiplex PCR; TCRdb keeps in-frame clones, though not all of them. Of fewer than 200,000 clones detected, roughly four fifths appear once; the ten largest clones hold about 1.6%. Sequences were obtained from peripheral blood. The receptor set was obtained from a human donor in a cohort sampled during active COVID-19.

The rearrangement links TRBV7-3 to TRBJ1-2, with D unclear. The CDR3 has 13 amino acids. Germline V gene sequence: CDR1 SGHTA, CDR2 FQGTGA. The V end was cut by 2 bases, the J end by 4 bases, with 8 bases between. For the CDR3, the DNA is TGTGCCAGCAGCTTAGCCGGCGGCTATGGCTACACCTTC. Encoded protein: CASSLAGGYGYTF.

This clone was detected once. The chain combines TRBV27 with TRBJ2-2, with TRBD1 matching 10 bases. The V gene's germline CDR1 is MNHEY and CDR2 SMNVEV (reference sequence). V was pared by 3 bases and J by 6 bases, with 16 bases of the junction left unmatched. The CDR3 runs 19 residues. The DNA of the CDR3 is TGTGCCAGCAGTTTCCTATTCCAATCCGGGACAGGGGCGCCCGGGGAGCTGTTTTTT. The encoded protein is CASSFLFQSGTGAPGELFF.

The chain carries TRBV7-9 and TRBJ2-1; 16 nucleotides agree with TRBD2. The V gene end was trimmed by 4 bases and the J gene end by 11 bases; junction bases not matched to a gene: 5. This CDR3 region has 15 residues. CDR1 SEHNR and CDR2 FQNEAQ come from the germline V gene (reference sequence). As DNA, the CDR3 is TGTGCCAGCAGCTCCGGGACTAGCGGGAGGGCCAAGCAGTTCTTC. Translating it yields CASSSGTSGRAKQFF.

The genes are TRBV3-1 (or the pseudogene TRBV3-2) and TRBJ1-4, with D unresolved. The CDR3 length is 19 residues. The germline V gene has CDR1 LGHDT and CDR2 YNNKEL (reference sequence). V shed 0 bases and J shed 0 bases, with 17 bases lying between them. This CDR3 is CASSQDPPGRPSTNEKLFF. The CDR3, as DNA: TGTGCCAGCAGCCAAGATCCCCCCGGCAGGCCATCAACTAATGAAAAACTGTTTTTT.

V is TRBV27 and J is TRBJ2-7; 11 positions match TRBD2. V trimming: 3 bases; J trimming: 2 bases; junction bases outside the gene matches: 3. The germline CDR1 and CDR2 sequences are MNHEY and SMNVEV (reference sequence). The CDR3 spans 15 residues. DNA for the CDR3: TGTGCCAGCAGTTTCACTAGCGGGAGACCCTACGAGCAGTACTTC. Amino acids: CASSFTSGRPYEQYF.

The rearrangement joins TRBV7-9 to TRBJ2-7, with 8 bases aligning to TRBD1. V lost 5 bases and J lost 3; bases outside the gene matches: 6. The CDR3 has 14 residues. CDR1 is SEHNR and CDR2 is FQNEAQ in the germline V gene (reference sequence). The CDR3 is CASSLDRELYEQYF. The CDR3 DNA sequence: TGTGCCAGCAGCCTGGACAGGGAACTCTACGAGCAGTACTTC. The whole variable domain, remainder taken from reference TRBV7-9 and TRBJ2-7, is DTGVSQNPRHKITKRGQNVTFRCDPISEHNRLYWYRQTLGQGPEFLTYFQNEAQLEKSRLLSDRFSAERPKGSFSTLEIQRTEQGDSAMYLCASSLDRELYEQYFGPGTRLTVT.

CDR3 sequence: CASSRSGTRGTGELFF. The CDR3 DNA sequence: TGTGCCAGCTCTCGGTCCGGGACTAGAGGGACCGGGGAGCTGTTTTTT. The chain recombines TRBV18 with TRBJ2-2, with TRBD2 matching over 8 bases. The V gene end was trimmed by 6 bases and the J gene end by 5 bases; junction bases not matched to a gene: 11. The CDR3 covers 16 residues. Germline assignment: CDR1 KGHSH and CDR2 LQKENI.

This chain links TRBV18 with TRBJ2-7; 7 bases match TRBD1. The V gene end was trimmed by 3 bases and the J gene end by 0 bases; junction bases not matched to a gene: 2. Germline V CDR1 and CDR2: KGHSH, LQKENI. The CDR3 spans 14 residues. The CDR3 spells CASSPDRASYEQYF. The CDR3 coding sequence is TGTGCCAGCTCACCCGACAGGGCCTCCTACGAGCAGTACTTC.

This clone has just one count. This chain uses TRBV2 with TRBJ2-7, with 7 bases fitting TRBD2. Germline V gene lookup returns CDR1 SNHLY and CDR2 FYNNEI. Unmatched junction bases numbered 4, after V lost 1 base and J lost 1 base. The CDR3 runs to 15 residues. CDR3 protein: CASSEEASGSYEQYF. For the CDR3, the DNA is TGTGCCAGCAGTGAAGAGGCTAGCGGTTCCTACGAGCAGTACTTC.

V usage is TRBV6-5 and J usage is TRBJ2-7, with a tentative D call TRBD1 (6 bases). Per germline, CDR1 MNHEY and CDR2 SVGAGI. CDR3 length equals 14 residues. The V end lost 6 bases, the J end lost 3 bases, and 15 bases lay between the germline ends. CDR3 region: CASSPGTPLYEQYF. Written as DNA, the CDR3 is TGTGCCAGCAGCCCCGGGACACCACTCTACGAGCAGTACTTC.

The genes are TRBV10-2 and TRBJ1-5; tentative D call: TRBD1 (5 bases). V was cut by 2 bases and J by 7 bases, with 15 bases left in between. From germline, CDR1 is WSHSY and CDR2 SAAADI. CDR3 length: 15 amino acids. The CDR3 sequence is CASSEEGRGGQPQHF. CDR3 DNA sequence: TGCGCCAGCAGTGAGGAAGGGAGGGGAGGCCAGCCCCAGCATTTT.

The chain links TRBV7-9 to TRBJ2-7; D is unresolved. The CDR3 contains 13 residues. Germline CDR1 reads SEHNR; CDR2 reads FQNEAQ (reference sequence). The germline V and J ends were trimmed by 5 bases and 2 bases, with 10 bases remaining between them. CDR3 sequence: CASSPIEAYEQYF. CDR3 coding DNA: TGTGCCAGCAGCCCCATAGAGGCCTACGAGCAGTACTTC.

This CDR3 is CASSPAGVYGYTF. DNA of the CDR3: TGTGCCAGCAGCCCCGCGGGGGTCTACGGCTACACCTTC. The V gene is TRBV6-6, the J gene TRBJ1-2; D may be TRBD1 (5 bases). Trimming removed 6 bases from V and 8 bases from J, with 16 bases in between. Germline loops: CDR1 MNHNY, CDR2 SVGAGI (reference sequence). This CDR3 is built from 13 residues.

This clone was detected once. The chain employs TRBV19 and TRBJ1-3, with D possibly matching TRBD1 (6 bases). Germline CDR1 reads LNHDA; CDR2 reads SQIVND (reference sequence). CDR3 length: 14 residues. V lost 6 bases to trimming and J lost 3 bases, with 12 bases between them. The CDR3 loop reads CASSTGNGGNTIYF. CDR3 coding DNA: TGTGCCAGTAGCACAGGGAACGGTGGAAACACCATATATTTT. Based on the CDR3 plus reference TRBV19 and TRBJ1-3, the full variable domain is DGGITQSPKYLFRKEGQNVTLSCEQNLNHDAMYWYRQDPGQGLRLIYYSQIVNDFQKGDIAEGYSVSREKKESFPLTVTSAQKNPTAFYLCASSTGNGGNTIYFGEGSWLTVV.

CDR3 loop: CASSRGTSGSSSGYEQYF. CDR3 bases: TGTGCCAGCAGCCGCGGGACTAGCGGGAGCAGCAGCGGTTACGAGCAGTACTTC. The rearrangement joins TRBV7-9 to TRBJ2-7; the match to TRBD2 covers 14 bases. The V and J ends lost 5 bases and 4 bases, in that order; junction bases with no gene match: 13. There are 18 residues in the CDR3. Germline CDR1 reads SEHNR; CDR2 reads FQNEAQ (reference sequence).

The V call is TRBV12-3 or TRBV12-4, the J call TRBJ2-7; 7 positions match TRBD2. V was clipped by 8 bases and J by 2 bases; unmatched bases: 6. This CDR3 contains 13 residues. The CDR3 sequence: CASCFSGPYEQYF. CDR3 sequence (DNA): TGTGCCAGCTGCTTTAGCGGGCCCTACGAGCAGTACTTC.

The CDR3 sequence: CASSLSGQGVNTEAFF. The DNA for the CDR3 is TGTGCCAGCAGCTTATCCGGACAGGGGGTGAACACTGAAGCTTTCTTT. This rearrangement joins TRBV7-2 to TRBJ1-1; 10 bases agree with TRBD1. The CDR3 consists of 16 residues. Germline CDR1 is SGHTA and CDR2 is FQGNSA. The J segment lost 0 bases and the V segment lost 2 bases, leaving 3 bases of the junction unmatched.

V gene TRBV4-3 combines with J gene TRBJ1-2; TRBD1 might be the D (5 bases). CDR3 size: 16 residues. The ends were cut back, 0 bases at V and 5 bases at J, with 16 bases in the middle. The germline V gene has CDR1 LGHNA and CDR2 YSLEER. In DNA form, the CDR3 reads TGCGCCAGCAGCCAAGATGGTCCGGGGGGGTTGTATGGCTACACCTTC. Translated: CASSQDGPGGLYGYTF.

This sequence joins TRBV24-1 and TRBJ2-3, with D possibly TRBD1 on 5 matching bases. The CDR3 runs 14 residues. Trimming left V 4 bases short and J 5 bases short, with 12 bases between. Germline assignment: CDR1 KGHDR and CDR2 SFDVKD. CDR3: CATSDSLTVDTQYF. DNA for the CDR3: TGTGCCACCAGTGACTCCTTGACAGTAGATACGCAGTATTTT.

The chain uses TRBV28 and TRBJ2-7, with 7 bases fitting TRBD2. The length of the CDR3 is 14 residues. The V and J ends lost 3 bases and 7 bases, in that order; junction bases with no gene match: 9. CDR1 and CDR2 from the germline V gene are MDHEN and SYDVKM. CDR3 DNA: TGTGCCAGCAGTTTGGTGGGAGGGCCAGAGGAGCAGTACTTC. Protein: CASSLVGGPEEQYF.

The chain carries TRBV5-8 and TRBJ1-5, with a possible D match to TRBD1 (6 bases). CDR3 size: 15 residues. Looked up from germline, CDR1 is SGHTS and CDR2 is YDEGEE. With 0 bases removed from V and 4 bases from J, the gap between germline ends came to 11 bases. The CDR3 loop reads CASSLGQVLNQPQHF. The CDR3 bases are TGTGCCAGCAGCTTGGGACAGGTACTGAATCAGCCCCAGCATTTT.

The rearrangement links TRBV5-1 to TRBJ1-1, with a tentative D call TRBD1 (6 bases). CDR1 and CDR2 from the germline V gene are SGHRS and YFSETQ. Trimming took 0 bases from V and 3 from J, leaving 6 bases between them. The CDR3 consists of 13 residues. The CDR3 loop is CASSLAGDTEAFF. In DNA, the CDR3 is TGCGCCAGCAGCTTGGCAGGGGACACTGAAGCTTTCTTT.

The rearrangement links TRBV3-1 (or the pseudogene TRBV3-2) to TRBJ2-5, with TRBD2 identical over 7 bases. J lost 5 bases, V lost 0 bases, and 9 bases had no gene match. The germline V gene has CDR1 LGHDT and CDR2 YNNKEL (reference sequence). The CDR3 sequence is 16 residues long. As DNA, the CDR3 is TGTGCCAGCAGCCAAGATTGGGGGGGAACGCGGGAGACCCAGTACTTC. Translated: CASSQDWGGTRETQYF.